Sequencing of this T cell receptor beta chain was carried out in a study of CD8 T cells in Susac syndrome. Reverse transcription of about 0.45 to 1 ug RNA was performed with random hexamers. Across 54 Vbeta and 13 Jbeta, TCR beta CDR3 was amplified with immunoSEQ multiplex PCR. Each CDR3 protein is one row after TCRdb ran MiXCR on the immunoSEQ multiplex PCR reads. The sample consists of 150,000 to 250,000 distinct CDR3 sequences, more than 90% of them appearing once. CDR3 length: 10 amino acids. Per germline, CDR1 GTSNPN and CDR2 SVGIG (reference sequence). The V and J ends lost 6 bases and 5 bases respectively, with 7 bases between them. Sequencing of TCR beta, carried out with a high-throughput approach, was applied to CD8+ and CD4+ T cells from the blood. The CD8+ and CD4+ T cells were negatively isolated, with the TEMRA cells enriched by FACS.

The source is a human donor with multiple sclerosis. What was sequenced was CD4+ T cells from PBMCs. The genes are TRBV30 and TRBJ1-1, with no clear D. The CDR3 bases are TGTGCCTGCAAGAGGACTGAAGCTTTCTTT. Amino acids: CACKRTEAFF.